The clone carrying this TCR beta chain was seen at least ten times. The antigen is not known. This record comes from a study of T cells in Graves' hyperthyroidism and ophthalmopathy. Broader study findings: Clonotypes that were expanded in thyroid above 0.001 mostly appeared in blood too.

Germline loops: CDR1 SGHTA, CDR2 FQGNSA. The CDR3 runs to 15 residues. Germline trimming cut 5 bases from V and 2 bases from J; bases unmatched to any gene: 6. The PBMCs were taken from roughly 9.3 ml of fresh peripheral blood. It was RNA transcripts that yielded the amplified TCR beta CDR3 regions. TCR CDR3 regions were first amplified by RT-PCR with HTBI primers. Each CDR3 protein gets one entry after TCRdb re-called the multiplex PCR reads with MiXCR. The profile shows approximately 610,000 distinct CDR3 sequences, over 15% of them singletons. This clonotype originated in a young woman with Graves' hyperthyroidism. Sequenced input: blood. This rearrangement joins TRBV7-2 to TRBJ2-7; 10 positions match TRBD1. CDR3 sequence: CASSLTGTGAYEQYF. CDR3 nucleotide sequence: TGTGCCAGCAGCCTCACCGGGACAGGGGCCTACGAGCAGTACTTC.